This T cell receptor beta chain derives from a study of T cell clones after liver transplantation. The overall study: Samples came from ITN030ST, which attempted immunosuppression withdrawal within 2 years of liver transplantation. A pre-transplant mixed lymphocyte reaction with TCRbeta sequencing defined graft-donor-reactive clones followed in post-transplant blood. Patients counted as tolerant after at least one year off all immunosuppression, enzymes not exceeding twice normal.

Regarding this clone: Its antigen is unknown.

The CDR3 extends over 14 amino acids. The germline V gene has CDR1 MNHEY and CDR2 SVGAGI. The V end lost 6 bases, the J end lost 2 bases, and 13 bases lay between the germline ends. Overall study findings and caveats: Donor-reactive sequences fell more than third party-reactive ones, suggesting partial deletion.

Libraries were prepared by immunoSEQ multiplex PCR; TCRdb keeps only in-frame clonotypes and omits some of them. There are over 50,000 clones in the sample; about 88% occur only once, and around 8.7% lies in the top ten. The clonotype originates from a human donor who received a liver transplant. This chain uses TRBV6-5 with TRBJ1-1, with a possible D match to TRBD1 (6 bases). Sample: CD4+ T cells from blood, taken before liver transplant. In DNA, the CDR3 is TGTGCCAGCAGGATACAGGGAGGAAACACTGAAGCTTTCTTT. Residues: CASRIQGGNTEAFF.